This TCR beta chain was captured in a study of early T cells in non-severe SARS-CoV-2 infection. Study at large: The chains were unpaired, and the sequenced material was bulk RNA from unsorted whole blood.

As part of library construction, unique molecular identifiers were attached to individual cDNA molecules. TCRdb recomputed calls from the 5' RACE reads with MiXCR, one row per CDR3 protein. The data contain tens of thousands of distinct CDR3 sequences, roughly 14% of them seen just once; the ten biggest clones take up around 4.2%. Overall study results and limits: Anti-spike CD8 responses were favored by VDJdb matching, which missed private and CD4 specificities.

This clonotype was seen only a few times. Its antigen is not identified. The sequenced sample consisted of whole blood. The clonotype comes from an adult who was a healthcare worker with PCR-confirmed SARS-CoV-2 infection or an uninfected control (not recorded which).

The CDR3 coding sequence is TGCGCCAGCAGCCCCGAACAAGGGAGCAACATTCAGTACTTC. It encodes CASSPEQGSNIQYF. The chain has TRBV5-1 and TRBJ2-4; D is perhaps TRBD2 (5 bases). Deletions cut 4 bases from V and 7 bases from J, with 15 bases between. This CDR3 is 14 amino acids long. In germline, CDR1 is SGHRS, CDR2 YFSETQ.